This TCR beta chain was identified in a study of regulatory T cells in long-lasting Graves disease (dated by TCRdb to the early 2020s). For the wider study: Antithyroid drugs had been taken for less than 3 months by newly diagnosed Graves' disease patients. The study took place in China and was registered as a clinical trial. Patients with persistent Graves' disease were compared with patients with newly diagnosed Graves' disease using TCR sequencing and RNA sequencing of peripheral blood. A total of around 35 samples underwent TCR sequencing: around 13 from persistent and roughly 20 from newly diagnosed Graves' disease patients.

Per the publication, the time point label means: newly diagnosed GD, antithyroid drugs for less than 3 months. RNA was extracted from PBMCs in TRIzol for both TCR sequencing and RNA sequencing. The diagnosis of Graves' disease was made according to American Thyroid Association guidelines. Patients for the study were recruited at an endocrinology department in Xi'an, China. Each patient gave 7 to 9.5 milliliters of peripheral blood, collected in an EDTA anticoagulant tube. Ficoll Paque Plus density gradient separation was used to isolate PBMCs, and no further T cell sorting was done. An Agilent 2100 Bioanalyzer and agarose gel were used to check RNA quality, and a NanoDrop 2000 was used to measure RNA concentration. CDR1 MNHEY and CDR2 SMNVEV are derived from the germline V gene (reference sequence). The V end loses 5 bases and the J end loses 8 bases, and a stretch of 7 bases separates them. The CDR3 sequence holds 12 residues, the cysteine and phenylalanine included. Only the CDR3 DNA stays, 36 bases, in frame from base 1.

This clonotype was found many times. Its antigen is still unknown. The sample holds no much larger clone one base away, and base qualities are not on file. General findings and caveats noted by the study authors: Sequencing and analysis were limited to the TCR beta chain. Lower TCR Shannon entropy and fewer highly expanded clones were observed in persistent Graves' disease patients than in newly diagnosed patients, which suggested clonal expansion. The authors noted that the small sample size was a limitation that may lower accuracy. Persistent patients shared more public clonotypes among themselves (roughly 2,700) than newly diagnosed patients did (about 970). Because the primary lesion, thyroid tissue, could not be accessed, the study looked at peripheral blood alone. Persistent disease showed preferential use of TRBV28, TRBJ1-2 and TRBJ2-5, whereas newly diagnosed disease favored TRBV20-1 and TRBJ2-1.

The library came from multiplex PCR. TCRdb lists the instrument as Illumina HiSeq 4000. iRepertoire HTBI primers and Arm-PCR amplification of CDR3 regions were used to construct TCR beta libraries. Before sequencing, the PCR products went through gel purification. In the paper's pipeline: Gene usage analysis of CDR3 amino acid clonotypes used the 50 to 70 TRBV and about 14 TRBJ segments found across samples. COPE and FqMerger were used to merge the filtered high-quality paired reads into contigs. BLAST was used to align contigs to the IMGT TRBV, TRBD and TRBJ reference genes, and CDR3 was defined following IMGT. Any clonotype with a frequency above 0.1% was classified as a highly expanded clone. Shannon entropy was used to measure repertoire diversity, and the Gini coefficient was used to measure V-J evenness. A clonotype found in more than one individual was treated as public. TCRdb ran its own pipeline on the public reads, namely fastp trimming at Q25 and MiXCR clone calling, and kept in-frame beta chains. Each CDR3 protein appears once, grouped with its most common genes and DNA. The V and J calls reflect TCRdb's pipeline rather than the authors' work. Counted in this sample were around 240,000 distinct CDR3 sequences; around 18% of them appeared once. The top ten hold 14% of the sample.

These same data were also listed under a study on T cells in Graves' hyperthyroidism and ophthalmopathy. As the second study states: A patient counted as having stable Graves' hyperthyroidism if no progression to ophthalmopathy occurred over 18 months of follow-up. The hyperthyroidism patients were between 18 and 65 years old and newly diagnosed, with a disease duration of less than 2 months. Patients with uncontrolled infections, other autoimmune diseases, pregnancy or lactation were excluded. Clinical symptoms, serum thyroxine and TRAb, thyroid ultrasound, and orbital computed tomography formed the basis for the diagnoses. The TCR CDR3 was subjected to a first round of RT-PCR using the HTBI primer set and the Qiagen OneStep RT-PCR kit. Most expanded thyroid clonotypes (frequency above 0.001) were also detected in blood, a finding suggesting that blood repertoires may reflect thyroid immune responses. Ophthalmopathy was separated from stable hyperthyroidism by a 13 V-J signature model, with just over 85% sensitivity and about 81% specificity obtained in cross-validation and 80%/75% obtained in testing. In validation, progression to ophthalmopathy was predicted by the model with 70.59% sensitivity and 72.22% specificity, a median of 6.5 months before onset. TCR V-J signatures able to tell the groups apart were searched for in a discovery cohort of around 95 patients, of whom 43 had Graves' ophthalmopathy and around 56 had stable Graves' hyperthyroidism. Whether ophthalmopathy could be predicted prospectively was tested in an independent validation cohort made up of 18 to 20 hyperthyroidism patients plus 17 patients who later progressed to ophthalmopathy. The 100 discovery patients were divided at random into training and test sets in a 7:3 ratio. Thyroid tissue and blood T-cell repertoires from about six Graves' hyperthyroidism patients were also compared in the study. After blood sampling, hyperthyroidism patients were treated with methimazole at a starting dose of 30 mg daily, and ophthalmopathy patients were treated with high-dose intravenous methylprednisolone. Libraries were constructed in a second round of multiplex PCR, after which size selection and purification were carried out. Sequencing of the libraries was done on an Illumina HiSeq2000 using paired-end 100 bp reads. SOAPnuke was used to process the raw data, with reads discarded if the reads contained adapters or uncalled bases, had a mean Phred below 15, or lacked an exact constant-primer or identifier match. High-quality paired reads were merged using COPE v1.2.5, and each unique nucleotide sequence was defined as a clonotype. Clonotypes were aligned to IMGT TRBV, TRBD and TRBJ reference segments using MiTCR v1.1. The analysis included only V-J combinations with a frequency above 0.0001, which together covered over 98% of the repertoires. A TCS score was defined as the ratio between F50 (clonal expansion) and ExV (chaos), using BLOSUM62-based TCRdist between CDR3 peptides within each V-J. Welch's t-statistics and random forest reduced around 520 V-J features to fewer than 15, which were used in a naive Bayes classifier (R e1071). No statistical method was used to fix the sample size in advance, and group allocation was not hidden from the investigators. The paper describes TCR Vbeta CDR3 sequencing of 135 peripheral blood samples, made up of about 40 ophthalmopathy patients, 70 to 75 hyperthyroidism patients and about 17 progressor patients.

The source is a woman aged 25-40 years with Graves disease. Donor details come from another sample of the same person, matched by shared clones. The chain links TRBV27 with TRBJ1-6; a confident D gene designation cannot be given. This specimen consisted of peripheral blood mononuclear cells (PBMCs), obtained at new diagnosis, from a patient treated with antithyroid drugs. The DNA sequence is TGTGCCAGCAGTACCCGGGATTCACCCCTCCACTTT. Its protein reads: CASSTRDSPLHF.